This TCR beta chain came from a study of OX40 agonist ivuxolimab in advanced cancers. Across the study: At 0.01 to 10 mg/kg, ivuxolimab was administered intravenously to patients every 2 weeks. Study results and caveats: Researchers report that CD8+ T cells had, on average, more expanded clones than CD4+.

Measured with immunoSEQ multiplex PCR; TCRdb has only the in-frame clones, and not every one. Altogether 78,000 or so clones are present, approximately 91% being singletons, with the ten largest covering roughly 0.72%. Notes on this clone: The antigen is unknown.

The CDR3 length is 16 residues. Germline CDR1 and CDR2: LNHDA and SQIVND (reference sequence). The trim removed 7 bases at V and 4 bases at J, leaving 13 bases unmatched. The receptor was isolated from an adult with an advanced solid tumor such as melanoma, head and neck, liver or kidney cancer. The sample consisted of CD4+ or CD8+ T cells sorted from blood, taken in a trial of the OX40 agonist ivuxolimab. The chain uses TRBV19 and TRBJ2-3; 8 nucleotides align to TRBD1. The CDR3 coding sequence is TGTGCCAGTATGAAGGCAGGGGGCGCCGGGGCAGATACGCAGTATTTT. Protein sequence: CASMKAGGAGADTQYF.